The 25 T cell receptor beta chains reported below all come from one sample, sequenced in a study of T cell repertoires in cytomegalovirus infection. Their antigen targets remain unknown. Using its own MiXCR run on the reads, TCRdb lists one record per CDR3 protein. This sample yields approximately 910,000 distinct CDR3 sequences, of which about a third are seen a single time; roughly an eighth belongs to the top ten. This specimen consisted of cultured CD8+ T cells from PBMCs, obtained from culture after CMV antigen stimulation. These receptors all come from a human donor in good health (CMV status not recorded). Some clones in this sample may be carry-over from other donors' samples.

V usage is TRBV3-1 and J usage is TRBJ2-3, with 9 bases fitting TRBD1. The CDR3 loop spans 16 amino acids. The germline CDR1 and CDR2 sequences are LGHDT and YNNKEL (reference sequence). J was trimmed by 4 bases and V by 0 bases; bases with no gene match: 5. The CDR3 DNA reads TGTGCCAGCAGCCAAGACACGACAGGGGGGGCAGATACGCAGTATTTT. It specifies CASSQDTTGGADTQYF.

This clonotype was observed a handful of times. The V and J genes are TRBV25-1 and TRBJ2-7; D gene unclear. The V and J ends lost 3 bases and 4 bases respectively, with 13 bases between them. Germline CDR1 is MGHDK and CDR2 is SYGVNS. The CDR3 covers 14 residues. CDR3 amino acids: CASSESLSGYEQYF. The DNA of the CDR3 is TGTGCCAGCAGTGAGAGTCTGTCCGGGTACGAGCAGTACTTC.

V gene TRBV13 combines with J gene TRBJ2-5; D not resolved. The length of the CDR3 is 15 residues. Trimming took off 5 bases at V and 5 bases at J, with 18 bases between the two ends. Germline values: CDR1 PRHDT, CDR2 FYEKMQ (reference sequence). CDR3 sequence reads: CASSNGRRPAETQYF. DNA of the CDR3: TGTGCCAGCAGCAACGGACGTCGTCCAGCGGAGACCCAGTACTTC.

As for this clonotype: A much larger clone is a single base away; this may be a read error. The genes are TRBV7-2 and TRBJ1-1, with 8 bases matching TRBD1. Looked up from germline, CDR1 is SGHTA and CDR2 is FQGNSA. The CDR3 is 17 amino acids. J gave up 0 bases and V 5 bases, and 11 bases lay outside the gene matches. CDR3 nucleotides: TGTGCCAGCAGCACACCGGACAGGGTGAGGGTGAACACTGAAGCTTTCTTT. Its translation: CASSTPDRVRVNTEAFF.

This clonotype was found a few times. This chain uses TRBV4-1 with TRBJ1-1; D ambiguous. The V end was cut by 0 bases, the J end by 1 base, with 6 bases between. The CDR3 is made up of 14 amino acids. Per the germline V gene, CDR1 is MGHRA and CDR2 is YSYEKL. This CDR3 is CASSQDRANTEAFF. CDR3 DNA: TGCGCCAGCAGCCAAGATCGGGCGAACACTGAAGCTTTCTTT.

In this sample, this clonotype turned up a few times. The V gene is TRBV12-3 or TRBV12-4, the J gene TRBJ1-1, with no clear D. The V end was cut by 3 bases, the J end by 6 bases, with 14 bases between. This CDR3 spans 14 amino acids. In nucleotides, the CDR3 is TGTGCCAGCAGTTTTAGAGGTATGCGAGCTGAAGCTTTCTTT. Encoded protein: CASSFRGMRAEAFF.

On this clonotype: One junction end does not reproduce the germline sequence, and a read error may be involved. The chain employs TRBV6-1 and TRBJ2-1; D remains unclear. The CDR3 loop spans 15 amino acids. Germline V CDR1 and CDR2: MNHNS, SASEGT. The CDR3 is CPSSNTWSSYNEQFF. The CDR3 DNA is TGTCCCAGCAGTAATACCTGGAGCTCCTACAATGAGCAGTTCTTC.

This clonotype was detected a few times. The chain links TRBV4-1 to TRBJ1-1; perhaps TRBD1 as D (6 bases). V was shortened by 2 bases and J by 4 bases, with 17 bases between the two germline ends. The CDR3 is 16 residues long. In germline, CDR1 is MGHRA, CDR2 YSYEKL. The CDR3 DNA follows: TGCGCCAGCAGCCAACAGGCCTTACAGGGTCCCACTGAAGCTTTCTTT. Protein: CASSQQALQGPTEAFF.

The sample holds a few counts of this clonotype. This chain uses TRBV7-3 with TRBJ2-6; 8 nucleotides match TRBD1. Germline V lookup: CDR1 SGHTA, CDR2 FQGTGA. CDR3 length: 18 amino acids. With V trimmed by 3 bases and J by 0 bases, 7 bases remained unmatched. CDR3 sequence (DNA): TGTGCCAGCAGCTTTTCGGGGACAGGATACTCTGGGGCCAACGTCCTGACTTTC. Translated, it gives CASSFSGTGYSGANVLTF.

The sample holds a few counts of this clonotype. The CDR3 sequence: CASMGFANEKLFF. CDR3 nucleotides: TGTGCCAGCATGGGGTTTGCTAATGAAAAACTGTTTTTT. The chain uses TRBV27 and TRBJ1-4, with unresolved D. Deletions cut 7 bases from V and 3 bases from J, with 9 bases between. This CDR3 region has 13 residues. Germline CDR1 is MNHEY and CDR2 is SMNVEV (reference sequence).

This clonotype was seen once. The chain's CDR3 is CANSFGYRTESVGTDTQYF. Here the CDR3 DNA reads TGTGCCAATAGCTTTGGCTACCGTACGGAGTCGGTTGGCACAGATACGCAGTATTTT. V is TRBV7-2 and J is TRBJ2-3, with unresolved D. This CDR3 has 19 amino acids. Per the germline V gene, CDR1 is SGHTA and CDR2 is FQGNSA. The germline V and J ends were trimmed by 10 bases and 1 base, with 30 bases remaining between them. Full variable domain (remainder filled in from reference TRBV7-2 and TRBJ2-3): GAGVSQSPSNKVTEKGKDVELRCDPISGHTALYWYRQSLGQGLEFLIYFQGNSAPDKSGLPSDRFSAERTGGSVSTLTIQRTQQEDSAVYLCANSFGYRTESVGTDTQYFGPGTRLTVL.

In this sample, this clonotype turned up a few times. The rearrangement joins TRBV6-1 to TRBJ1-6; D is undetermined. V was shortened by 2 bases and J by 8 bases, with 13 bases between the two germline ends. From germline, CDR1 is MNHNS and CDR2 SASEGT. The CDR3 has 15 residues. The CDR3, as DNA: TGTGCCAGCAGTGAATACGAGGCAGGTTATTCACCCCTCCACTTT. Amino acid sequence: CASSEYEAGYSPLHF.

The V and J genes are TRBV12-3 or TRBV12-4 and TRBJ2-3, with no clear D. V lost 0 bases and J 2 bases, leaving 6 bases between the germline ends. This CDR3 contains 14 residues. The CDR3 spells CASSLAQDTDTQYF. The CDR3 coding sequence is TGTGCCAGCAGTTTAGCGCAGGACACAGATACGCAGTATTTT.

V and J are TRBV12-3 or TRBV12-4 and TRBJ1-5; 8 positions match TRBD1. V lost 5 bases, J lost 5 bases, and 11 bases stayed unmatched. The CDR3 sequence is 16 residues long. The CDR3 coding sequence is TGTGCCAGCAGTCGGGAACAGGGGGTTCAGGATCAGCCCCAGCATTTT. It is translated as CASSREQGVQDQPQHF.

V usage is TRBV6-4 and J usage is TRBJ1-2; D uncertain. Germline values: CDR1 MRHNA, CDR2 SNTAGT. The V end lost 3 bases, the J end lost 4 bases, and 12 bases lay between the germline ends. This CDR3 comprises 14 residues. CDR3 sequence (DNA): TGTGCCAGCAGTGATGGCGGCCCCCCCTATGGCTACACCTTC. Amino acid sequence: CASSDGGPPYGYTF.

This clonotype was seen more than once but under ten times. The chain joins TRBV20-1 to TRBJ2-3; TRBD2 agrees at 9 bases. The V gene end was trimmed by 6 bases and the J gene end by 2 bases; junction bases not matched to a gene: 6. The germline gives CDR1 DFQATT, CDR2 SNEGSKA (reference sequence). This CDR3 comprises 14 residues. The CDR3 spells CSARREGSTDTQYF. The CDR3 coding sequence is TGCAGTGCAAGGCGGGAGGGATCCACAGATACGCAGTATTTT.

This clonotype was seen only a few times. The chain combines TRBV28 with TRBJ1-1; D is undetermined. The CDR3 is 13 residues long. Germline-derived CDR1 and CDR2 are MDHEN and SYDVKM. The ends were cut back, 4 bases at V and 4 bases at J, with 10 bases in the middle. The CDR3 spells CASSYARTTEAFF. CDR3 nucleotide sequence: TGTGCCAGCAGTTACGCCAGGACCACTGAAGCTTTCTTT.

The chain couples TRBV4-1 to TRBJ2-5, with a possible D match to TRBD1 (5 bases). This CDR3 spans 17 amino acids. V was shortened by 0 bases and J by 0 bases, with 14 bases between the two germline ends. Germline loops: CDR1 MGHRA, CDR2 YSYEKL. Written as DNA, the CDR3 is TGCGCCAGCAGCCAAGATGCCGCAGGGTCCTACCAAGAGACCCAGTACTTC. Translated, it gives CASSQDAAGSYQETQYF.

The chain recombines TRBV6-2 or TRBV6-3 with TRBJ1-5; D remains ambiguous. This CDR3 has 18 amino acids. Germline V gene sequence: CDR1 MNHEY, CDR2 SVGEGT. Trimming removed 2 bases at V and 1 base at J, with 18 bases between. The CDR3 nucleotides read TGTGCCAGCAGTTACCCCGGCGGGGTGGAAACGAGCAATCAGCCCCAGCATTTT. Translating gives CASSYPGGVETSNQPQHF.

This rearrangement joins TRBV7-3 to TRBJ1-6; D is unclear. Trimming took off 1 base at V and 6 bases at J, with 7 bases between the two ends. The CDR3 is 14 amino acids. Germline V gene data show CDR1 as SGHTA and CDR2 as FQGTGA. The CDR3 region has the DNA TGTGCCAGCAGCTTAATGGCCAGTAATTCACCCCTCCACTTT. Its protein product is CASSLMASNSPLHF.

This clonotype was recorded many times. V gene TRBV6-1 combines with J gene TRBJ2-1, with TRBD2 matching over 9 bases. With V trimmed by 10 bases and J by 9 bases, 16 bases remained unmatched. Germline V gives CDR1 MNHNS, CDR2 SASEGT. CDR3 size: 15 residues. CDR3 bases: TGTGCCACCTTCTCCCCTAGCGGGGTTCTGGGTGAGCAGTTCTTC. Amino acids: CATFSPSGVLGEQFF.

This clonotype has a count of ten or more. The V and J genes are TRBV7-6 and TRBJ2-7; no definite D call. CDR1 SGHVS and CDR2 FNYEAQ come from the germline V gene. The CDR3 is 14 amino acids. The V end lost 1 base, the J end lost 6 bases, and 13 bases lay between the germline ends. The CDR3 here is CASSLEPTFVEQYF. In nucleotides, the CDR3 is TGTGCCAGCAGCTTAGAGCCTACTTTCGTCGAGCAGTACTTC.

This clonotype occurred a few times. The chain is built from TRBV27 and TRBJ2-1; D uncertain. CDR3 size: 14 residues. The germline gives CDR1 MNHEY, CDR2 SMNVEV (reference sequence). The V end was cut by 1 base, the J end by 4 bases, with 8 bases between. The CDR3, as DNA: TGTGCCAGCAGTTTATATGGCTTGTACAATGAGCAGTTCTTC. Its translation is CASSLYGLYNEQFF.

The chain joins TRBV28 to TRBJ2-1; TRBD2 is a possible D gene (5 bases). CDR3 length equals 15 residues. Trimming stripped 4 bases from V and 0 bases from J, with 10 bases between. Germline CDR1 reads MDHEN; CDR2 reads SYDVKM. The CDR3 DNA sequence: TGTGCCAGCAGTTACCCGGGGAACTCCTACAATGAGCAGTTCTTC. It is translated as CASSYPGNSYNEQFF. Looking up the rest from reference TRBV28 and TRBJ2-1 gives the full variable domain: DVKVTQSSRYLVKRTGEKVFLECVQDMDHENMFWYRQDPGLGLRLIYFSYDVKMKEKGDIPEGYSVSREKKERFSLILESASTNQTSMYLCASSYPGNSYNEQFFGPGTRLTVL.

This clonotype was picked up many times. This chain links TRBV11-2 with TRBJ2-3, with 7 nucleotides matching TRBD2. CDR3 length: 15 amino acids. Germline V gene lookup returns CDR1 SGHAT and CDR2 FQNNGV. After removal of 5 bases from V and 2 bases from J, the junction contained 7 bases not matched to a gene. The CDR3 region is CASSPSAGLTDTQYF. The DNA for the CDR3 is TGTGCCAGCAGCCCATCAGCGGGACTCACAGATACGCAGTATTTT.